These T cell receptor beta chains were read from a single sample in a study of post-analysis software for immune sequencing data. Each CDR3 protein gets one entry after TCRdb re-called the PCR reads with MiXCR. The table has about 500,000 distinct CDR3 sequences, around 40% seen once. The sample was blood. The receptors were gathered from a girl aged 10-17 years with multiple sclerosis. CDR3s include the opening cysteine and the closing phenylalanine or tryptophan. The order of the fields is D gene, clone size, V gene, J gene, CDR3 protein, CDR3 DNA. D genes are given only for firm matches. Rows may omit the clone size; those that give it use once, few, many or a size class.

D gene: TRBD2
clone size: -
V gene: TRBV28
J gene: TRBJ2-1
CDR3 protein: CASDLAGDGNEQFF
CDR3 DNA: TGTGCCAGTGATCTAGCGGGAGATGGCAATGAGCAGTTCTTC

D gene: TRBD1
clone size: few
V gene: TRBV12-3/TRBV12-4
J gene: TRBJ2-1
CDR3 protein: CASSFEAGGSYNEQFF
CDR3 DNA: TGTGCCAGCAGTTTCGAGGCAGGGGGCTCCTACAATGAGCAGTTCTTC

D gene: -
clone size: few
V gene: TRBV28
J gene: TRBJ2-6
CDR3 protein: CASRTHDSGANVLTF
CDR3 DNA: TGTGCCAGCAGAACTCACGACTCTGGGGCCAACGTCCTGACTTTC

D gene: -
clone size: few
V gene: TRBV7-2
J gene: TRBJ1-6
CDR3 protein: CASSARFNSPLHF
CDR3 DNA: TGTGCCAGCAGCGCCCGATTTAATTCACCCCTCCACTTT

D gene: TRBD1
clone size: -
V gene: TRBV7-9
J gene: TRBJ1-4
CDR3 protein: CASSPSGGSDEKLFF
CDR3 DNA: TGTGCCAGCAGCCCTTCAGGGGGGAGCGACGAAAAACTGTTTTTT

D gene: -
clone size: -
V gene: TRBV7-2
J gene: TRBJ2-7
CDR3 protein: CASSTVELVGTSPYEQYF
CDR3 DNA: TGTGCCAGCAGCACAGTGGAATTGGTAGGCACCTCACCCTACGAGCAGTACTTC

D gene: TRBD2
clone size: -
V gene: TRBV2
J gene: TRBJ2-1
CDR3 protein: CASRRDYHNEQFF
CDR3 DNA: TGTGCCAGCCGCCGGGACTATCACAATGAGCAGTTCTTC

D gene: -
clone size: -
V gene: TRBV5-1
J gene: TRBJ1-2
CDR3 protein: CASSFDEDYGYTF
CDR3 DNA: TGCGCCAGCAGCTTCGACGAAGACTATGGCTACACCTTC

D gene: TRBD2
clone size: few
V gene: TRBV28
J gene: TRBJ2-7
CDR3 protein: CASSPGLAPGEQYF
CDR3 DNA: TGTGCCAGCAGTCCTGGACTAGCCCCCGGCGAGCAGTACTTC

D gene: TRBD2
clone size: -
V gene: TRBV20-1
J gene: TRBJ2-1
CDR3 protein: CSAGIAGGGQNEQFF
CDR3 DNA: TGCAGTGCTGGGATAGCGGGAGGGGGTCAGAATGAGCAGTTCTTC

D gene: TRBD2
clone size: few
V gene: TRBV2
J gene: TRBJ2-3
CDR3 protein: CASTGRAPDTQYF
CDR3 DNA: TGTGCCAGCACGGGGAGGGCCCCAGATACGCAGTATTTT

D gene: TRBD2
clone size: few
V gene: TRBV20-1
J gene: TRBJ2-7
CDR3 protein: CSASYLGLAGVYEQYF
CDR3 DNA: TGCAGTGCTAGCTACCTTGGACTAGCGGGGGTCTACGAGCAGTACTTC

D gene: TRBD1
clone size: -
V gene: TRBV9
J gene: TRBJ2-1
CDR3 protein: CASSATGYGEQFF
CDR3 DNA: TGTGCCAGCAGCGCGACAGGGTACGGTGAGCAGTTCTTC

D gene: -
clone size: -
V gene: TRBV14
J gene: TRBJ2-7
CDR3 protein: CASSHRQYYEQYF
CDR3 DNA: TGTGCCAGCAGCCACCGACAGTACTACGAGCAGTACTTC

D gene: -
clone size: -
V gene: TRBV20-1
J gene: TRBJ1-2
CDR3 protein: CSAGGEVYGYTF
CDR3 DNA: TGCAGTGCTGGGGGGGAAGTGTATGGCTACACCTTC

D gene: -
clone size: -
V gene: TRBV5-1
J gene: TRBJ1-3
CDR3 protein: CASSLGGAGTGNTIYF
CDR3 DNA: TGCGCCAGCAGTCTCGGAGGGGCAGGGACTGGAAACACCATATATTTT

D gene: -
clone size: few
V gene: TRBV10-3
J gene: TRBJ2-5
CDR3 protein: CAISGRAQEGGSPQYF
CDR3 DNA: TGTGCCATCAGTGGTAGGGCACAAGAGGGGGGGAGTCCCCAGTACTTC

D gene: TRBD2
clone size: once
V gene: TRBV28
J gene: TRBJ2-4
CDR3 protein: CASRDSGRAKGQYF
CDR3 DNA: TGTGCCAGCAGAGATAGCGGGAGGGCGAAAGGGCAGTACTTC

D gene: -
clone size: -
V gene: TRBV3-1
J gene: TRBJ2-5
CDR3 protein: CASSPRGAEQYF
CDR3 DNA: TGTGCCAGCAGCCCCCGGGGAGCTGAGCAGTACTTC

D gene: -
clone size: -
V gene: TRBV27
J gene: TRBJ1-2
CDR3 protein: CASSPSHPYGYTF
CDR3 DNA: TGTGCCAGCAGTCCCAGCCATCCGTATGGCTACACCTTC

D gene: -
clone size: -
V gene: TRBV30
J gene: TRBJ2-3
CDR3 protein: CAWSVLTDTQYF
CDR3 DNA: TGTGCCTGGAGTGTCCTCACAGATACGCAGTATTTT

D gene: -
clone size: -
V gene: TRBV28
J gene: TRBJ2-3
CDR3 protein: CASSLLGDRVQYF
CDR3 DNA: TGTGCCAGCAGTTTATTAGGGGACCGGGTGCAGTATTTT

D gene: -
clone size: -
V gene: TRBV5-1
J gene: TRBJ1-1
CDR3 protein: CASSLRGYQVNTEAFF
CDR3 DNA: TGCGCCAGCAGCTTGAGGGGGTATCAGGTGAACACTGAAGCTTTCTTT

D gene: -
clone size: -
V gene: TRBV7-2
J gene: TRBJ2-3
CDR3 protein: CASNRDGTTDTQYF
CDR3 DNA: TGTGCCAGCAACCGGGACGGAACCACAGATACGCAGTATTTT

D gene: TRBD1
clone size: -
V gene: TRBV28
J gene: TRBJ1-6
CDR3 protein: CASRHQGAINSPLHF
CDR3 DNA: TGTGCCAGCAGGCACCAGGGGGCCATTAATTCACCCCTCCACTTT

D gene: -
clone size: -
V gene: TRBV27
J gene: TRBJ2-7
CDR3 protein: CASSFDFSSYEQYF
CDR3 DNA: TGTGCCAGCAGTTTTGATTTCAGCTCCTACGAGCAGTACTTC

D gene: -
clone size: few
V gene: TRBV20-1
J gene: TRBJ2-5
CDR3 protein: CSASNRGGGVETQYF
CDR3 DNA: TGCAGTGCTAGCAACAGGGGCGGCGGGGTAGAGACCCAGTACTTC

D gene: TRBD1
clone size: few
V gene: TRBV7-2
J gene: TRBJ2-1
CDR3 protein: CASSLVGQGLDEQFF
CDR3 DNA: TGTGCCAGCAGCTTAGTGGGACAGGGGTTGGATGAGCAGTTCTTC

D gene: -
clone size: -
V gene: TRBV5-1
J gene: TRBJ2-5
CDR3 protein: CASRPPSAEEQYF
CDR3 DNA: TGCGCCAGCAGACCCCCCTCAGCGGAAGAACAGTACTTC

D gene: -
clone size: -
V gene: TRBV6-5
J gene: TRBJ2-5
CDR3 protein: CATQRGAETQYF
CDR3 DNA: TGTGCCACCCAAAGGGGGGCAGAGACCCAGTACTTC

D gene: TRBD2
clone size: few
V gene: TRBV5-1
J gene: TRBJ2-3
CDR3 protein: CASSAGEGTDTQYF
CDR3 DNA: TGCGCCAGCAGCGCGGGAGAGGGTACAGATACGCAGTATTTT

D gene: -
clone size: -
V gene: TRBV24-1
J gene: TRBJ2-5
CDR3 protein: CAAGLQETQYF
CDR3 DNA: TGTGCCGCCGGACTCCAAGAGACCCAGTACTTC